This TCR beta chain was sequenced during a study of T cell changes during pregnancy in multiple sclerosis. J was trimmed by 7 bases and V by 1 base; bases with no gene match: 3. Per the germline V gene, CDR1 is LNHNV and CDR2 is YYDKDF (reference sequence). The CDR3 has 14 residues. Clones were read by immunoSEQ multiplex PCR, and TCRdb kept only the in-frame ones, dropping some. The profile covers some 21,000 clones, with under 95% appearing a single time and 0.65% to 0.85% taken by the ten largest. The source was CD4+ T cells from peripheral blood mononuclear cells, collected in the third trimester of pregnancy. J is TRBJ2-3 and V is TRBV15; 9 positions match TRBD1. This clonotype was obtained from a female donor with multiple sclerosis, enrolled in a pregnancy study. The CDR3 coding sequence is TGTGCCACCAGCAGAGGTGGGACAGGGTATACGCAGTATTTT. Amino acids: CATSRGGTGYTQYF.